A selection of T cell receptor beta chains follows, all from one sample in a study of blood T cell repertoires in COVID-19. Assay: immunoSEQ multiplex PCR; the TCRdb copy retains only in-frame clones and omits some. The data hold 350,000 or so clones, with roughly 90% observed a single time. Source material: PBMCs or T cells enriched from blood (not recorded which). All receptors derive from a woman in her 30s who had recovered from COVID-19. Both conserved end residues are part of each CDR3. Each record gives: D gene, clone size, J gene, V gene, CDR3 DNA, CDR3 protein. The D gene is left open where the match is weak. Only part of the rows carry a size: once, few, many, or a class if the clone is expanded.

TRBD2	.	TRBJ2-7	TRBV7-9	TGTGCCAGCAGCTCGGGGGGGCCGACCTACGAGCAGTACTTC	CASSSGGPTYEQYF
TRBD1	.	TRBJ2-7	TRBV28	TGTGCCAGCAGTCCGGCGGGACAGGGGTTCGAGCAGTACTTC	CASSPAGQGFEQYF
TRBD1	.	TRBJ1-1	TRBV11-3	TGTGCCAGCAGCTTTACAGGGGCTAGGAACACTGAAGCTTTCTTT	CASSFTGARNTEAFF
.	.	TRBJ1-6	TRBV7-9	TGTGCCAGCAGCACTGAGGTCACATTTTTAAATTCACCCCTCCACTTT	CASSTEVTFLNSPLHF
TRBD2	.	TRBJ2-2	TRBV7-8	TGTGCCAGCAGCGCCCGGACTAGCGGGAACACCGGGGAGCTGTTTTTT	CASSARTSGNTGELFF
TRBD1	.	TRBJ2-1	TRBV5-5	TGTGCCAGCAGCCGACCGGGACAGGGGGCTTTATACAATGAGCAGTTCTTC	CASSRPGQGALYNEQFF
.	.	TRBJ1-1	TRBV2	TGTGCCAGCAGTGAAAGGGGGGGAGACACTGAAGCTTTCTTT	CASSERGGDTEAFF
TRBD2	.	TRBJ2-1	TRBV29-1	TGCAGCGTTGCGGGACTAGCGGGAAGCTCCTACAATGAGCAGTTCTTC	CSVAGLAGSSYNEQFF
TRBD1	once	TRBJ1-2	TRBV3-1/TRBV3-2	TGTGCCAGCAGCCCGGGACAGGGAAGTAATGGCTACACCTTC	CASSPGQGSNGYTF
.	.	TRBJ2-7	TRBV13	TGTGCCAGCAGCCCGGACGGAGACAGAACTTACGAGCAGTACTTC	CASSPDGDRTYEQYF
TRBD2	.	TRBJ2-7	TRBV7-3	TGTGCCAGCAGCTTAAGTACTAGTGGGACTAGCTCCTACGAGCAGTACTTC	CASSLSTSGTSSYEQYF
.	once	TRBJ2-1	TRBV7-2	TGTGCCAGCAGCTTAGTCTGGGCGAATGAGCAGTTCTTC	CASSLVWANEQFF
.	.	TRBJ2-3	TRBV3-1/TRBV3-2	TGTGCCAGCAGCCAAGATAAAAGCACAGATACGCAGTATTTT	CASSQDKSTDTQYF
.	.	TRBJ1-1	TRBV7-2	TGTGCCAGCAGCTTGACTGGGTACACTGAAGCTTTCTTT	CASSLTGYTEAFF
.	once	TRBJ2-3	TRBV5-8	TGTGCCAGCAACTTGGGGGCGAGCACAGATACGCAGTATTTT	CASNLGASTDTQYF
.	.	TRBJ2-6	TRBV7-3	TGTGCCAGCAGCCCTCAGGGTGAGGCTGGGGCCAACGTCCTGACTTTC	CASSPQGEAGANVLTF
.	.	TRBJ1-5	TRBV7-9	TGTGCCAGCAGCTTCACGACCGGAAAAGCAGGTCGACAGCCCCAGCATTTT	CASSFTTGKAGRQPQHF
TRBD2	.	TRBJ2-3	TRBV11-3	TGTGCCAGCGCCCCCGGCGGGAGTAGGTCCGATACGCAGTATTTT	CASAPGGSRSDTQYF
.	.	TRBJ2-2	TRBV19	TGTGCCAGTAGTGCCGCTCCCGCAGGGACACGAAAGGACACCGGGGAGCTGTTTTTT	CASSAAPAGTRKDTGELFF
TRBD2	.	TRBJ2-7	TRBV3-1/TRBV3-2	TGTGCCAGCAGCCACGGACTAGCGGGAGTATACGAGCAGTACTTC	CASSHGLAGVYEQYF
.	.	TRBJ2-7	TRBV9	TGTGCCAGCAGCGTAGCTGGGGAGAGCTTCCCCTACGAGCAGTACTTC	CASSVAGESFPYEQYF
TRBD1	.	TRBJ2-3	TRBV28	TGTGCCAGCAGGTTCAGGAGAGGGGGCGGCACAGATACGCAGTATTTT	CASRFRRGGGTDTQYF